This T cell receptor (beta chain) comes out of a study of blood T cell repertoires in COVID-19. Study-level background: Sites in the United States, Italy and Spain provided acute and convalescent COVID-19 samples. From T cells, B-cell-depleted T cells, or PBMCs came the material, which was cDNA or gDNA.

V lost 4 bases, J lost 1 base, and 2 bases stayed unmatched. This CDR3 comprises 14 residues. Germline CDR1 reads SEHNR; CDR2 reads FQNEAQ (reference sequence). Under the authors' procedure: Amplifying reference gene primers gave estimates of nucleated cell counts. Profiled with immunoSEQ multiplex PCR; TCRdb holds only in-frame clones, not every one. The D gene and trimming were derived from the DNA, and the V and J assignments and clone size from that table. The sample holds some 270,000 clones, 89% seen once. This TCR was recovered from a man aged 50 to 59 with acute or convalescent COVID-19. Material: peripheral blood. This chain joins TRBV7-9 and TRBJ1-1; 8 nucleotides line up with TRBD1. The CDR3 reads CASSSGTGNTEAFF. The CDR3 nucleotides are TGTGCCAGCAGCTCCGGGACAGGGAACACTGAAGCTTTCTTT.